The following is a TCR beta chain sequence with its context. Time point described: newly diagnosed GD, antithyroid drugs for less than 3 months. Isolated PBMC RNA provided the starting material for the TCR library. This sample is drawn from a study of regulatory T cells in long-lasting Graves disease. V shed 1 base, J shed 8 bases, and the junction held 3 bases outside the gene matches. The CDR3 loop spans 15 amino acids. In germline, CDR1 is MNHEY, CDR2 SMNVEV (reference sequence). According to the study, TCR beta libraries were built with iRepertoire HTBI primers and CDR3-region Arm-PCR. TCRdb re-derived calls from the multiplex PCR reads in MiXCR, one entry per CDR3 protein. The profile shows about 540,000 distinct CDR3 sequences, 13% of them singletons. This sample also belongs to another study, concerning T cells in Graves' hyperthyroidism and ophthalmopathy.

The origin of this receptor is a man aged 30 to 45 with Graves disease. The chain combines TRBV27 with TRBJ1-6; 9 nucleotides align to TRBD1. Sample: peripheral blood mononuclear cells (PBMCs), taken at new diagnosis, from a patient treated with antithyroid drugs. The CDR3 bases are TGTGCCAGCAGTTTATGGGACAGGGCCGATTCACCCCTCCACTTT. Protein product: CASSLWDRADSPLHF.